The 11 T cell receptor beta chains below were found in one sample sequenced in a study of blood T cell repertoires in COVID-19. The method was immunoSEQ multiplex PCR; TCRdb's version includes in-frame clones alone and lacks a portion of them. The repertoire holds about 300,000 clones, with roughly 85% as singletons. Sequenced: PBMCs or T cells enriched from blood (not recorded which). The receptors here all came from a man in his thirties or forties who had recovered from COVID-19.

The rearrangement links TRBV21-1 to TRBJ1-1; whether TRBD1, the table's D call, matches the DNA was not checked. TRBV21-1 is deemed a pseudogene. The CDR3 contains 14 residues. The CDR3 region has the DNA TGTGCCAGCAAGGGATCGGAGGGGGCCCTCAAAGCTTTCTTT. Its protein product is CASKGSEGALKAFF.

This clone turned up a few times. The rearrangement uses TRBV29-1 and TRBJ2-3; TRBD1 agrees at 8 bases. With 6 bases clipped from V and 1 base from J, the junction kept 3 bases outside the gene matches. The CDR3 covers 13 residues. The germline V gene has CDR1 SQVTM and CDR2 ANQGSEA. DNA of the CDR3: TGCAGCGTGACAGGGGCCGGCACAGATACGCAGTATTTT. Protein product: CSVTGAGTDTQYF.

The J gene is TRBJ2-1, the V gene TRBV10-2; 7 nucleotides agree with TRBD2. The CDR3 is made up of 16 amino acids. The J segment lost 9 bases and the V segment lost 2 bases, leaving 13 bases of the junction unmatched. The germline V gene encodes CDR1 WSHSY and CDR2 SAAADI. CDR3: CASSEPGLVKRGEQFF. The CDR3 nucleotides read TGCGCCAGCAGTGAGCCCGGACTAGTTAAGCGTGGTGAGCAGTTCTTC.

The chain employs TRBV4-1 and TRBJ1-2; D might be TRBD1 (5 bases). Trimming took off 2 bases at V and 3 bases at J, with 7 bases between the two ends. CDR1 is MGHRA, CDR2 YSYEKL, per germline. This CDR3 region has 13 residues. The DNA for the CDR3 is TGCGCCAGCAGCCAAACGACAGACTATGGCTACACCTTC. Residues: CASSQTTDYGYTF.

The table lists this clone with a count of one. The CDR3 coding sequence is TGTGCCAGCAGTCACACGGAGACAGGGAGAGAAAACGGCTACACCTTC. The encoded protein is CASSHTETGRENGYTF. The chain is built from TRBV2 and TRBJ1-2; 7 bases agree with TRBD1. There are 16 residues in the CDR3. Unmatched junction bases numbered 17, after V lost 5 bases and J lost 8 bases. Looked up from germline, CDR1 is SNHLY and CDR2 is FYNNEI.

The chain has TRBV13 and TRBJ1-3; TRBD1 aligns across 8 bases. The CDR3 is 14 amino acids. J was trimmed by 5 bases and V by 5 bases; bases with no gene match: 5. Per germline, CDR1 PRHDT and CDR2 FYEKMQ (reference sequence). This CDR3 reads CASSQTGVRNTIYF. DNA for the CDR3: TGTGCCAGCAGCCAGACAGGGGTACGAAACACCATATATTTT. The full variable domain, rest sourced from reference TRBV13 and TRBJ1-3, is AAGVIQSPRHLIKEKRETATLKCYPIPRHDTVYWYQQGPGQDPQFLISFYEKMQSDKGSIPDRFSAQQFSDYHSELNMSSLELGDSALYFCASSQTGVRNTIYFGEGSWLTVV.

Here the CDR3 DNA reads TGTGCCAGCAGCCAAGAAAGGGGACTAGAAAATTATGAGCAGTTCTTC. This encodes CASSQERGLENYEQFF. The chain uses TRBV3-1 (or the pseudogene TRBV3-2) and TRBJ2-1; 8 bases are shared with TRBD2. CDR3 length: 16 residues. Looked up from germline, CDR1 is LGHDT and CDR2 is YNNKEL (reference sequence). Losses at the gene ends were 0 bases for V and 8 bases for J; bases not matched to a gene: 9.

In this sample, this clone turned up once. This chain connects TRBV12-3 or TRBV12-4 to TRBJ1-2; D is possibly TRBD1 (6 bases). V lost 5 bases and J lost 0, with 7 bases in between. CDR3 length: 13 amino acids. DNA of the CDR3: TGTGCCAGCAGTCACAGGGCTAACTATGGCTACACCTTC. This sequence encodes CASSHRANYGYTF.

The chain uses TRBV9 and TRBJ1-1; D is unclear. CDR1 and CDR2 from the germline V gene are SGDLS and YYNGEE. The CDR3 runs to 15 residues. Trimming removed 4 bases from V and 1 base from J, with 14 bases in between. CDR3 coding DNA: TGTGCCAGCAGCAAGCGGGCAGGACGGAACACTGAAGCTTTCTTT. This codes for CASSKRAGRNTEAFF. Full variable domain (outside the CDR3, taken from reference TRBV9 and TRBJ1-1): DSGVTQTPKHLITATGQRVTLRCSPRSGDLSVYWYQQSLDQGLQFLIQYYNGEERAKGNILERFSAQQFPDLHSELNLSSLELGDSALYFCASSKRAGRNTEAFFGQGTRLTVV.

The chain links TRBV7-2 to TRBJ2-2, with TRBD1 matching 12 bases. CDR1 is SGHTA and CDR2 is FQGNSA in the germline V gene. The CDR3 spans 18 residues. J was trimmed by 6 bases and V by 5 bases; bases with no gene match: 13. CDR3 coding DNA: TGTGCCAGCAGCCAGGAGCGGGACAGGGGGCTTGTGGCCGGGGAGCTGTTTTTT. As protein: CASSQERDRGLVAGELFF. Combining the CDR3 with reference TRBV7-2 and TRBJ2-2 gives the whole variable domain GAGVSQSPSNKVTEKGKDVELRCDPISGHTALYWYRQSLGQGLEFLIYFQGNSAPDKSGLPSDRFSAERTGGSVSTLTIQRTQQEDSAVYLCASSQERDRGLVAGELFFGEGSRLTVL.

V is TRBV11-2 and J is TRBJ2-7; D is unresolved. The V and J ends lost 4 bases and 6 bases respectively, with 19 bases between them. The germline CDR1 and CDR2 sequences are SGHAT and FQNNGV. CDR3 length: 15 amino acids. CDR3 coding DNA: TGTGCCAGCAGCTCTGCTACTATCCCGGGTTTCGAGCAGTACTTC. Its translation is CASSSATIPGFEQYF.